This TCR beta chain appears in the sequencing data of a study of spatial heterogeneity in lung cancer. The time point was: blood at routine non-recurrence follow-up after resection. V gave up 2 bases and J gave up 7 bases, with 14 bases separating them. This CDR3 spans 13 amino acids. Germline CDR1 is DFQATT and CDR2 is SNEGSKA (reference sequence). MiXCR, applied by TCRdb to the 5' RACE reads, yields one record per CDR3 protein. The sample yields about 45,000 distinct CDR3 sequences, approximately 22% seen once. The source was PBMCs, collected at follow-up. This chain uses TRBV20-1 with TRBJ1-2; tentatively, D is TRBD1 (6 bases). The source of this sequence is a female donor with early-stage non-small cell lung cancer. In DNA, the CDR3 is TGCAGTGCTAGAATTATGACAGGACGTGGCTACACCTTC. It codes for CSARIMTGRGYTF.